This TCR beta chain was observed in a study of PD-L1 blockade in urothelial cancer. This clone was seen only once. Regarding time point: pretreatment peripheral blood. From germline, CDR1 is GTSNPN and CDR2 SVGIG (reference sequence). V lost 2 bases to trimming and J lost 7 bases; unmatched junction nucleotides: 8. This CDR3 spans 14 amino acids. The repertoire was sequenced with immunoSEQ multiplex PCR; TCRdb's copy has only in-frame clones and lacks some. This sample carries 87,000 or so clones, roughly 84% of them seen once, and the ten largest clones take approximately 2.1%. This sequence originates from a man aged 55 to 70 with urothelial cancer. This chain uses TRBV30 with TRBJ2-1; 7 nucleotides line up with TRBD1. Sequenced here: PBMCs, sampled around atezolizumab (anti-PD-L1) treatment. DNA of the CDR3: TGTGCCTGGAGTACCCGGACAGGCTATAATGAGCAGTTCTTC. This sequence encodes CAWSTRTGYNEQFF.